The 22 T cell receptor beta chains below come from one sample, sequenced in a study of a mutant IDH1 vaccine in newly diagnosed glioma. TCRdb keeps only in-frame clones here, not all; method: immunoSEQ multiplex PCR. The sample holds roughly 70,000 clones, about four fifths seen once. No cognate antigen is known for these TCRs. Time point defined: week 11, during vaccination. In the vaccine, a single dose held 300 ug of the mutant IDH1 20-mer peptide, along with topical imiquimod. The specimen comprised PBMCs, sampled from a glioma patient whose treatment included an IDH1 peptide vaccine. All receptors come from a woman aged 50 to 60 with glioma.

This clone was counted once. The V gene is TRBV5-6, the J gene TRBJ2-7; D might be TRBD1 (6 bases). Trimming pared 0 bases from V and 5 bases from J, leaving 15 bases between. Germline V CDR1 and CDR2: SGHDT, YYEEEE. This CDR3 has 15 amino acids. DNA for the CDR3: TGTGCCAGCAGCTTGGCCATTACAGGGAACGACGAGCAGTACTTC. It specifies CASSLAITGNDEQYF.

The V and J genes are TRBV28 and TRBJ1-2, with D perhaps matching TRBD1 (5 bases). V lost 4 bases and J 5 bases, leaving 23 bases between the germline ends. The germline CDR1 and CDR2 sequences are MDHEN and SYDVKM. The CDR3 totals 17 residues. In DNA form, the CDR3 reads TGTGCCAGCAGTTCCGCCCACCGGGGCGCCCGGGAGTATGGCTACACCTTC. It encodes CASSSAHRGAREYGYTF.

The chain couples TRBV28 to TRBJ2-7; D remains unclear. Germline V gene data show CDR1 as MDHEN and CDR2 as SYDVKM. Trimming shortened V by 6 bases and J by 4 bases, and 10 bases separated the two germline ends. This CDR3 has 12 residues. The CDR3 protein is CASRVKGYEQYF. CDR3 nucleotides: TGTGCCAGCAGAGTAAAAGGGTACGAGCAGTACTTC. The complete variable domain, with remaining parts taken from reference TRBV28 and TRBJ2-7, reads DVKVTQSSRYLVKRTGEKVFLECVQDMDHENMFWYRQDPGLGLRLIYFSYDVKMKEKGDIPEGYSVSREKKERFSLILESASTNQTSMYLCASRVKGYEQYFGPGTRLTVT.

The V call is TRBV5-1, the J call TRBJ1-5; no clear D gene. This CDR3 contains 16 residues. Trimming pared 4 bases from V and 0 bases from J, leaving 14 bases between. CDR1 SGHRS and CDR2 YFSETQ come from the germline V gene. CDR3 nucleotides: TGCGCCAGCAGCACCGGGGTGCTAAATAGCAATCAGCCCCAGCATTTT. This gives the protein CASSTGVLNSNQPQHF.

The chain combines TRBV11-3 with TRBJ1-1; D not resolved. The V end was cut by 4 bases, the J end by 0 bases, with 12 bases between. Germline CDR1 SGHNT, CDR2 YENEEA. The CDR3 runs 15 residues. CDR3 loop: CASSSGRRMNTEAFF. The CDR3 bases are TGTGCCAGCAGCTCGGGCCGTCGAATGAACACTGAAGCTTTCTTT.

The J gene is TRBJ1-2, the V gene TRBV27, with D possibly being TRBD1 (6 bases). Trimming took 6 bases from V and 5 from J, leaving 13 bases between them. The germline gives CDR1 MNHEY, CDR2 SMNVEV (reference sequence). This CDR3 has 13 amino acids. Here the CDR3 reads CASRVQGRYGYTF. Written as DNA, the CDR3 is TGTGCCAGCAGGGTACAGGGTCGGTATGGCTACACCTTC.

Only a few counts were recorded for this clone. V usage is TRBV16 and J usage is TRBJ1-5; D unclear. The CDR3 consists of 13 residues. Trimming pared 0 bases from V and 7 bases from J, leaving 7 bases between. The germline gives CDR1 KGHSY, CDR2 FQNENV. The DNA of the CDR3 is TGTGCCAGCAGCCAATCCCCCCCACAGCCCCAGCATTTT. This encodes CASSQSPPQPQHF.

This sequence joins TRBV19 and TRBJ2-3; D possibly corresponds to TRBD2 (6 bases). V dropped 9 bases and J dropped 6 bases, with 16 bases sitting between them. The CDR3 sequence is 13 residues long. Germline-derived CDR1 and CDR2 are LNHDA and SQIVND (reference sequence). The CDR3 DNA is TGTGCCAGCAGGACCTCGGGACTGGATACGCAGTATTTT. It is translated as CASRTSGLDTQYF.

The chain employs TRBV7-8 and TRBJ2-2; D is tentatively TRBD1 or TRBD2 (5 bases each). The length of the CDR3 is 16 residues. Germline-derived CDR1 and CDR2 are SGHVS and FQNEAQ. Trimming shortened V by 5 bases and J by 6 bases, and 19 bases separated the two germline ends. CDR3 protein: CASSARDPVSAGELFF. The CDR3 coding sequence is TGTGCCAGCAGCGCACGGGACCCGGTGTCTGCCGGGGAGCTGTTTTTT. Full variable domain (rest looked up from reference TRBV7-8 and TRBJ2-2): GAGVSQSPRYKVAKRGQDVALRCDPISGHVSLFWYQQALGQGPEFLTYFQNEAQLDKSGLPSDRFFAERPEGSVSTLKIQRTQQEDSAVYLCASSARDPVSAGELFFGEGSRLTVL.

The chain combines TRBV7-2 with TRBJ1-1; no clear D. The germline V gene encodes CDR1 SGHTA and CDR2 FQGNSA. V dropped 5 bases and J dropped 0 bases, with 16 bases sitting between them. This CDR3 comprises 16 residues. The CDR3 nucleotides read TGTGCCAGCAGCCCTCAGGAGGGTGCAATGAACACTGAAGCTTTCTTT. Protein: CASSPQEGAMNTEAFF.

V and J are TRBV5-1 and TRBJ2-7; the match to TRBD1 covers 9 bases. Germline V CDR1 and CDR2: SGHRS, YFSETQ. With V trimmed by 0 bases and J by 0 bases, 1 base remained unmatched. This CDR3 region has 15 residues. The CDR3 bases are TGCGCCAGCAGCTTGGGGGGACAGGGCTCCTACGAGCAGTACTTC. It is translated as CASSLGGQGSYEQYF.

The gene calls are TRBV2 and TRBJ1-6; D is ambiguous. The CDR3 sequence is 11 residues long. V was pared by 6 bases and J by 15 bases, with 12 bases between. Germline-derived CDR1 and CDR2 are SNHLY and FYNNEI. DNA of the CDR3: TGTGCCAGCAGCGAGAGTCTTATCCTCCACTTT. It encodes CASSESLILHF.

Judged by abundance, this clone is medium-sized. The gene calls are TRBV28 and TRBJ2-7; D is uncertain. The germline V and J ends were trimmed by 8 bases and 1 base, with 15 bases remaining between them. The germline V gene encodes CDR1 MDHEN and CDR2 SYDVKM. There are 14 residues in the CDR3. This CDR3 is CASRRVGISYEQYF. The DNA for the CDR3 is TGTGCCAGCCGTAGGGTTGGTATTTCCTACGAGCAGTACTTC.

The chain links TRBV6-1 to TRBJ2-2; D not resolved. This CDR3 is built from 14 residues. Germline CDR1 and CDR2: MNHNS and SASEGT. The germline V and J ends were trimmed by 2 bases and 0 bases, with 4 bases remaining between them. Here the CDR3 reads CASSEPPNTGELFF. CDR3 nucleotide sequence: TGTGCCAGCAGTGAACCCCCGAACACCGGGGAGCTGTTTTTT.

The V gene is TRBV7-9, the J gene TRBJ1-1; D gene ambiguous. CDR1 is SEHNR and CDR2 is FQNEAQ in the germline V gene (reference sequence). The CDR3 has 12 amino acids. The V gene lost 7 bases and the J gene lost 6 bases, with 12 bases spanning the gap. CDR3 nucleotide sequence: TGTGCCAGCACCGATACACTGTCTGAAGCTTTCTTT. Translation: CASTDTLSEAFF.

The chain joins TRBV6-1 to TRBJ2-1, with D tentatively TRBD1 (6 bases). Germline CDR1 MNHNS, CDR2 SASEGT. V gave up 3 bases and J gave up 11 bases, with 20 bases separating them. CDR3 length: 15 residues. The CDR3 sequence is CASSETGFSLVQQFF. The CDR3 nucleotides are TGTGCCAGCAGTGAGACAGGCTTTAGTTTGGTCCAGCAGTTCTTC.

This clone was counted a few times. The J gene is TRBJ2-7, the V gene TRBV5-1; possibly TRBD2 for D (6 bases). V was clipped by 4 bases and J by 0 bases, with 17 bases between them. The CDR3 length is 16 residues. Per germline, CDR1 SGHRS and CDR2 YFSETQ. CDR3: CASSLRQRGSSYEQYF. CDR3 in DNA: TGCGCCAGCAGCCTGCGCCAACGGGGGAGCTCCTACGAGCAGTACTTC.

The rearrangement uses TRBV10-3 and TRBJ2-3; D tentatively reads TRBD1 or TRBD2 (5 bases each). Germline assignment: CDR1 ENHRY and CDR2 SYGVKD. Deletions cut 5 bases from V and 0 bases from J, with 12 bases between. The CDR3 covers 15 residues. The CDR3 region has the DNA TGTGCCATCAGTCCTGGGACGCTGAGCACAGATACGCAGTATTTT. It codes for CAISPGTLSTDTQYF.

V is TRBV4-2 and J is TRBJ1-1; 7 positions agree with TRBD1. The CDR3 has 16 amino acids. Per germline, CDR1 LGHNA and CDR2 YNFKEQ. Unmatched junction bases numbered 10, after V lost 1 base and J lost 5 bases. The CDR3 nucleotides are TGTGCCAGCAGCCAAGGGGTTCGAGGACAGGTGACTGAAGCTTTCTTT. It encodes CASSQGVRGQVTEAFF.

Written as DNA, the CDR3 is TGTGCCAGCAGTGGGCTAGCGGGGGGTGGGGATACGCAGTATTTT. It yields the protein CASSGLAGGGDTQYF. The gene calls are TRBV2 and TRBJ2-3, with 11 nucleotides matching TRBD2. Trimming took 4 bases from V and 6 from J; bases not matched to a gene: 6. This CDR3 region has 15 residues. CDR1 SNHLY and CDR2 FYNNEI come from the germline V gene.

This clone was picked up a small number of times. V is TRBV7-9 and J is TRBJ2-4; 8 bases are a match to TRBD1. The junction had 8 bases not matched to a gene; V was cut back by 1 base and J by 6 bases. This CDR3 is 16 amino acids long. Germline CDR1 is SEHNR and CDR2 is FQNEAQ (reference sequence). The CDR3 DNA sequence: TGTGCCAGCAGCTTAGTCAGGGACAGGTCGCGAAACATTCAGTACTTC. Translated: CASSLVRDRSRNIQYF.

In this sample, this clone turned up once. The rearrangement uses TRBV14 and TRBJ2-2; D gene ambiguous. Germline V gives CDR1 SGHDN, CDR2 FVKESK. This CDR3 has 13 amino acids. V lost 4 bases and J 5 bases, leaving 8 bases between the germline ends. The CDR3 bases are TGTGCCAGCAGCCCTGGACCTACCGGGGAGCTGTTTTTT. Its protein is CASSPGPTGELFF.